Following are 5 T cell receptor beta chains from one sample sequenced in a study of T-cell reconstitution after alpha-beta-depleted transplantation in children. Unique molecular identifiers tagged the TCRbeta library. TCRdb reprocessed the PCR reads with MiXCR, giving one entry per CDR3 protein. The sample has roughly 500,000 distinct CDR3 sequences, 18% seen once. Sample: PBMCs from the stem cell graft donor, taken from the stem cell graft. These receptor sequences come from a human donor who donated a stem cell graft to a child with acute lymphoblastic leukemia.

There are a few counts of this clonotype. V and J are TRBV4-1 and TRBJ2-1; no clear D. The germline CDR1 and CDR2 sequences are MGHRA and YSYEKL. Between the trimmed V and J ends, which lost 3 bases and 3 bases, there was a span of 12 bases. CDR3 length: 15 residues. Here the CDR3 DNA reads TGCGCCAGCAGCCAGGTTGTCGCGTTCTACAATGAGCAGTTCTTC. It yields the protein CASSQVVAFYNEQFF.

This clonotype was picked up a small number of times. The genes are TRBV29-1 and TRBJ1-2; 10 nucleotides align to TRBD1. Germline-derived CDR1 and CDR2 are SQVTM and ANQGSEA. The CDR3 runs to 15 residues. V gave up 6 bases and J gave up 3 bases; unmatched junction bases: 10. CDR3 residues: CSVAGTGALYYGYTF. CDR3 DNA sequence: TGCAGCGTAGCCGGGACAGGGGCCCTTTACTATGGCTACACCTTC.

The rearrangement uses TRBV20-1 and TRBJ1-2, with a possible D match to TRBD1 (6 bases). The CDR3 has 14 residues. Germline loops: CDR1 DFQATT, CDR2 SNEGSKA (reference sequence). The V end was cut by 3 bases, the J end by 3 bases, with 14 bases between. The CDR3 region has the DNA TGCAGTGCTAGCCTCCGGGACACCGACTATGGCTACACCTTC. Residues: CSASLRDTDYGYTF.

The V gene is TRBV7-2, the J gene TRBJ2-3; the D gene could be TRBD1 or TRBD2 (5 bases each). CDR1 and CDR2 from the germline V gene are SGHTA and FQGNSA. The CDR3 sequence is 16 residues long. V lost 0 bases to trimming and J lost 7 bases, with 17 bases between them. DNA for the CDR3: TGTGCCAGCAGCTTAGCCTTCGGGGCCCTCGGATATACGCAGTATTTT. Translation: CASSLAFGALGYTQYF. Filled out from reference TRBV7-2 and TRBJ2-3, the complete variable domain reads GAGVSQSPSNKVTEKGKDVELRCDPISGHTALYWYRQSLGQGLEFLIYFQGNSAPDKSGLPSDRFSAERTGGSVSTLTIQRTQQEDSAVYLCASSLAFGALGYTQYFGPGTRLTVL.

The chain recombines TRBV6-5 with TRBJ2-7; 10 bases agree with TRBD1. The germline V gene encodes CDR1 MNHEY and CDR2 SVGAGI. This CDR3 has 17 residues. The V gene end was trimmed by 2 bases and the J gene end by 7 bases; junction bases not matched to a gene: 14. The CDR3 loop is CASSYVLLRDRGYEQYF. The CDR3 DNA follows: TGTGCCAGCAGTTACGTCTTGCTCCGGGACAGGGGATATGAGCAGTACTTC.